The following is a T cell receptor (beta chain) sequence with its context. These data originate in a study of shared clonotypes between healthy human individuals. Trimming pared 1 base from V and 7 bases from J, leaving 8 bases between. The CDR3 sequence is 12 residues long. The germline gives CDR1 SGHRS, CDR2 YFSETQ. Here immunoSEQ multiplex PCR was the method, and the copy in TCRdb shows in-frame clones only, minus some. The sample shows some 1.5 million clones, roughly 95% of them seen only once. Sequenced input: naive CD4+ T cells sorted from blood. Subset reported: CD45RA+ positively selected. The source of this sequence is a man aged 25 to 40 in good health. This sequence joins TRBV5-1 and TRBJ1-2, with no clear D. The CDR3 sequence is CASSLPGLGYTF. Written as DNA, the CDR3 is TGCGCCAGCAGCTTGCCCGGGCTTGGCTACACCTTC. The full variable domain, in which reference TRBV5-1 and TRBJ1-2 provide the parts outside the CDR3, is KAGVTQTPRYLIKTRGQQVTLSCSPISGHRSVSWYQQTPGQGLQFLFEYFSETQRNKGNFPGRFSGRQFSNSRSEMNVSTLELGDSALYLCASSLPGLGYTFGSGTRLTVV.